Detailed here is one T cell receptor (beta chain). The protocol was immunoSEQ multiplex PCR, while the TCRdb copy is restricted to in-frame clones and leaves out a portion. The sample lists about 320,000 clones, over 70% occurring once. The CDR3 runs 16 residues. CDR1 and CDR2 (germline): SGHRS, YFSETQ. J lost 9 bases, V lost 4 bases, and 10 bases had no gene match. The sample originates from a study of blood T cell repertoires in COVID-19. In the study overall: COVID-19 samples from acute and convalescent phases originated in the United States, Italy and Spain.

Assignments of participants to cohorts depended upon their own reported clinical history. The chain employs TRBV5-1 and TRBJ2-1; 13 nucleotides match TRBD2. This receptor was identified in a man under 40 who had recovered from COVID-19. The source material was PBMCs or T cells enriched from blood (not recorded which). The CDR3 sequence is CASSPTSGGASFEQFF. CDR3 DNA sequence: TGCGCCAGCAGCCCCACTAGCGGGGGGGCCAGTTTTGAGCAGTTCTTC.